This entry features one T cell receptor beta chain sequence. Antigen: not known. Germline V CDR1 and CDR2: GTSNPN, SVGIG (reference sequence). The CDR3 sequence is 14 residues long. The data were taken from a study of T cells expressing NK-cell markers. Overall study results and limits: Of the CD8+ T cells in 5 to 7 donors, about 1.0-7.0% belonged to dominant NKG2C+ clonotypes. These clonotypes, the leaders elsewhere, also led the CD3+CD56-NKG2C+ fraction in several donors.

Libraries used 5'RACE template switching adding universal primer site and UMIs. Reanalyzing the 5' RACE reads, TCRdb keeps one entry per CDR3 protein, without DNA. The repertoire table contains 140,000 to 150,000 distinct CDR3 sequences. The origin of this receptor is a man between 18 and 35 years old in good health. The V and J genes are TRBV30 and TRBJ2-2; TCRdb returns TRBD1, unconfirmable since there is no DNA. What was sequenced was blood T cells: a sorted CD56 or NKG2C T cell subset, CD4+ or CD8+ T cells, or bulk PBMC T cells (not recorded which). CDR3 protein: CAWSVIAPNGELFF.